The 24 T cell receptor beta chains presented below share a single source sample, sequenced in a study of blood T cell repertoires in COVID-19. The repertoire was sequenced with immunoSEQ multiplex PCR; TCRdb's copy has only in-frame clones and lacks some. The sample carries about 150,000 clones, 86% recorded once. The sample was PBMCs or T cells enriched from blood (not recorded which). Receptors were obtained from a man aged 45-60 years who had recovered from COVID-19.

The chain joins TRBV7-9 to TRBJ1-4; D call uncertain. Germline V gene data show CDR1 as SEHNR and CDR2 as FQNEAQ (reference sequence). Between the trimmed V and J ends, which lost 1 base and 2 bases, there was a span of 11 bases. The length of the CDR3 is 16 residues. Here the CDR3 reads CASSLGAGMTNEKLFF. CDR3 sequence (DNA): TGTGCCAGCAGCTTAGGCGCGGGGATGACTAATGAAAAACTGTTTTTT.

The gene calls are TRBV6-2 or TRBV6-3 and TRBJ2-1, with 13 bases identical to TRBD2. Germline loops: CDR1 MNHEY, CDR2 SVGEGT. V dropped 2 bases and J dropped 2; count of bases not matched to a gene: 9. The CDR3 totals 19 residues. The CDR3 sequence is CASSYGPSLAGGPYNEQFF. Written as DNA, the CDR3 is TGTGCCAGCAGTTACGGGCCGTCACTAGCGGGAGGGCCCTACAATGAGCAGTTCTTC.

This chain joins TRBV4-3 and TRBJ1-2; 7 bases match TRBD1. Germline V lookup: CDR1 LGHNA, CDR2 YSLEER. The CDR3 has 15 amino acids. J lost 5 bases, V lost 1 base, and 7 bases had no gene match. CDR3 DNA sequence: TGCGCCAGCAGCCAAGGCGACAGGGTTCTTTATGGCTACACCTTC. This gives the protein CASSQGDRVLYGYTF.

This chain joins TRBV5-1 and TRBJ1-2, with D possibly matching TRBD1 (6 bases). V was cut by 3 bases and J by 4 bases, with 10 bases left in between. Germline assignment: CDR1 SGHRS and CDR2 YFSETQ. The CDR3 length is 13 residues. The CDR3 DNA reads TGCGCCAGCAGCTCCACAGGGATCTATGGCTACACCTTC. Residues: CASSSTGIYGYTF. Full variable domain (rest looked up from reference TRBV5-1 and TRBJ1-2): KAGVTQTPRYLIKTRGQQVTLSCSPISGHRSVSWYQQTPGQGLQFLFEYFSETQRNKGNFPGRFSGRQFSNSRSEMNVSTLELGDSALYLCASSSTGIYGYTFGSGTRLTVV.

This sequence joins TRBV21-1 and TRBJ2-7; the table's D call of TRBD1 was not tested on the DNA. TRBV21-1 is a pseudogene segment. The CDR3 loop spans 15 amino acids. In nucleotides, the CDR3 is TGTGCCAGCAGCAAAAAGGGGACAGGGAACTACGAGCAGTACTTC. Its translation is CASSKKGTGNYEQYF.

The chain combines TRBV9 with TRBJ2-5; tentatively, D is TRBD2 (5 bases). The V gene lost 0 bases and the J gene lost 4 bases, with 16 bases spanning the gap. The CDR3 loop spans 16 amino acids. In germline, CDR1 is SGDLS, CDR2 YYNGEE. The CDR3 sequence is CASSVGRRSGGETQYF. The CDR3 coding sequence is TGTGCCAGCAGCGTAGGGAGGCGTTCTGGAGGAGAGACCCAGTACTTC. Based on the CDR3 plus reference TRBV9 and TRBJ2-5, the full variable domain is DSGVTQTPKHLITATGQRVTLRCSPRSGDLSVYWYQQSLDQGLQFLIQYYNGEERAKGNILERFSAQQFPDLHSELNLSSLELGDSALYFCASSVGRRSGGETQYFGPGTRLLVL.

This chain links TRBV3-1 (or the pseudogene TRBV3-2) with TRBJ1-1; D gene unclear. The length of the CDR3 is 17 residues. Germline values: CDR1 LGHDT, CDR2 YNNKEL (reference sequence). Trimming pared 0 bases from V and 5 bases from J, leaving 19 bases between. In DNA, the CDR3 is TGTGCCAGCAGCCAAGAATTTCGCAGGTGGAGGAGGACTGAAGCTTTCTTT. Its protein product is CASSQEFRRWRRTEAFF.

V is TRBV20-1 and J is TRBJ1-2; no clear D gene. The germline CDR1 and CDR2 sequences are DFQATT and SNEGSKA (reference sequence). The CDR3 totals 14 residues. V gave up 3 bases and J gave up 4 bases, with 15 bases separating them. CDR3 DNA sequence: TGCAGTGCTAGTCGAGGCGGCGGTATCTATGGCTACACCTTC. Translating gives CSASRGGGIYGYTF.

The CDR3: CASSPGGQETQYF. DNA for the CDR3: TGTGCCAGCAGCCCCGGGGGCCAAGAGACCCAGTACTTC. The chain carries TRBV9 and TRBJ2-5, with D perhaps matching TRBD2 (6 bases). CDR1 SGDLS and CDR2 YYNGEE come from the germline V gene. The ends were cut back, 4 bases at V and 1 base at J, with 8 bases in the middle. This CDR3 spans 13 amino acids. Complete variable domain (other parts from reference TRBV9 and TRBJ2-5): DSGVTQTPKHLITATGQRVTLRCSPRSGDLSVYWYQQSLDQGLQFLIQYYNGEERAKGNILERFSAQQFPDLHSELNLSSLELGDSALYFCASSPGGQETQYFGPGTRLLVL.

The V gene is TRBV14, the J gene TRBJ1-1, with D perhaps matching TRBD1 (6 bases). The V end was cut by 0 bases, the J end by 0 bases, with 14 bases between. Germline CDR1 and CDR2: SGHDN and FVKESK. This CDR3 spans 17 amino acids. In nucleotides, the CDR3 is TGTGCCAGCAGCCAAGATAAGGGGGTACTAATGAACACTGAAGCTTTCTTT. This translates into CASSQDKGVLMNTEAFF.

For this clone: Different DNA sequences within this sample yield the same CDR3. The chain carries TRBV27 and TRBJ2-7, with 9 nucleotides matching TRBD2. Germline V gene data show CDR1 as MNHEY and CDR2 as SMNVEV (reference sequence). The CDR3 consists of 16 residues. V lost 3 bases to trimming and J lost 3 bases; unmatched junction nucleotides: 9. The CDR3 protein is CASSFDGAGGFYEQYF. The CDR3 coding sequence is TGTGCCAGCAGTTTTGACGGAGCGGGAGGATTCTACGAGCAGTACTTC.

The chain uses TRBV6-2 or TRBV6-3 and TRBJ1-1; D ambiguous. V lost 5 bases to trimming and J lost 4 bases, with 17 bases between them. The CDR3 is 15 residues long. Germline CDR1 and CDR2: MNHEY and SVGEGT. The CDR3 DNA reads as TGTGCCAGCAGTCATCCTTGGGAGATGGTCACTGAAGCTTTCTTT. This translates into CASSHPWEMVTEAFF.

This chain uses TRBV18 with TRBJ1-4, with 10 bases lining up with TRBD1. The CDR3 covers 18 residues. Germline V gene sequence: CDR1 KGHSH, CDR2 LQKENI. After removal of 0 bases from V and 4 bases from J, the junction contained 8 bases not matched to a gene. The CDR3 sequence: CASSPPEGQGFRNEKLFF. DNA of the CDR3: TGTGCCAGCTCACCACCAGAGGGACAGGGGTTCCGTAATGAAAAACTGTTTTTT.

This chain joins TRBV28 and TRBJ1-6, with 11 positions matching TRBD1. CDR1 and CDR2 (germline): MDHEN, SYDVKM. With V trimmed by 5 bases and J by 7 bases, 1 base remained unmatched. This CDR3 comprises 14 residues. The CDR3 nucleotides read TGTGCCAGCAGTAGGACAGGGGGCAATTCACCCCTCCACTTT. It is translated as CASSRTGGNSPLHF.

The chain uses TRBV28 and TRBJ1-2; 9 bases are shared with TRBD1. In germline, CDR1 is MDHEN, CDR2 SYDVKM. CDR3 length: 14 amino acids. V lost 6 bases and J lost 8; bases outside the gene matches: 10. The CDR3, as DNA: TGTGCCAGCAGGCGGGACAGGGTCGAGGGCGGCTACACCTTC. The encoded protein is CASRRDRVEGGYTF.

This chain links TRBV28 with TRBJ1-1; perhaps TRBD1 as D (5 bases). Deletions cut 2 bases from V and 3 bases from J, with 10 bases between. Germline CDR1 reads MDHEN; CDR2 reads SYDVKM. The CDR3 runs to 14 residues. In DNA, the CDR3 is TGTGCCAGCAGTTTAATGGGCAGGGACACTGAAGCTTTCTTT. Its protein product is CASSLMGRDTEAFF.

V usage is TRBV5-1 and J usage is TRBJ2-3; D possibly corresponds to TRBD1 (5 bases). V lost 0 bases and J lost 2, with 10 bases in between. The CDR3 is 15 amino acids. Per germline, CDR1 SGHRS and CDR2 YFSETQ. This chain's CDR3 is CASSLVARVTDTQYF. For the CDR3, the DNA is TGCGCCAGCAGCTTGGTCGCCAGGGTCACAGATACGCAGTATTTT. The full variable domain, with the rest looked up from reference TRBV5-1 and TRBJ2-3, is KAGVTQTPRYLIKTRGQQVTLSCSPISGHRSVSWYQQTPGQGLQFLFEYFSETQRNKGNFPGRFSGRQFSNSRSEMNVSTLELGDSALYLCASSLVARVTDTQYFGPGTRLTVL.

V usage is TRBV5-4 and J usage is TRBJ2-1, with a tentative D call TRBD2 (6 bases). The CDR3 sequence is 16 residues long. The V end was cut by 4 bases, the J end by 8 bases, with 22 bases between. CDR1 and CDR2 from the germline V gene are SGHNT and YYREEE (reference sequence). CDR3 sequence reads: CASSLNRDSSPHEQFF. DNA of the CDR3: TGTGCCAGCAGCCTCAACCGGGACTCAAGCCCCCATGAGCAGTTCTTC. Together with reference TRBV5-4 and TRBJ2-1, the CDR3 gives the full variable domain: ETGVTQSPTHLIKTRGQQVTLRCSSQSGHNTVSWYQQALGQGPQFIFQYYREEENGRGNFPPRFSGLQFPNYSSELNVNALELDDSALYLCASSLNRDSSPHEQFFGPGTRLTVL.

CDR3 sequence: CASRQTGKEPQHF. CDR3 in DNA: TGTGCCAGCAGGCAGACAGGGAAGGAGCCCCAGCATTTT. The chain couples TRBV28 to TRBJ1-5, with 7 nucleotides matching TRBD1. CDR3 length equals 13 residues. Trimming at V came to 6 bases and at J to 8 bases, leaving 7 bases not matched to a gene. Germline assignment: CDR1 MDHEN and CDR2 SYDVKM.

The CDR3 loop is CASSRASRQGIYEQYF. CDR3 DNA sequence: TGTGCCAGCAGCCGAGCCTCAAGGCAGGGGATCTACGAGCAGTACTTC. The genes are TRBV14 and TRBJ2-7, with TRBD1 as a possible D gene (6 bases). The length of the CDR3 is 16 residues. Trimming took 4 bases from V and 3 from J, leaving 19 bases between them. The V gene's germline CDR1 is SGHDN and CDR2 FVKESK.

Here the CDR3 DNA reads TGTGCCAGTAGTATGGGGACACTCAGGGGCGCAGATACGCAGTATTTT. This sequence encodes CASSMGTLRGADTQYF. The chain has TRBV19 and TRBJ2-3, with D perhaps TRBD1 (6 bases). V was shortened by 3 bases and J by 4 bases, with 17 bases between the two germline ends. Germline CDR1 reads LNHDA; CDR2 reads SQIVND (reference sequence). The CDR3 has 16 residues. Full variable domain (rest looked up from reference TRBV19 and TRBJ2-3): DGGITQSPKYLFRKEGQNVTLSCEQNLNHDAMYWYRQDPGQGLRLIYYSQIVNDFQKGDIAEGYSVSREKKESFPLTVTSAQKNPTAFYLCASSMGTLRGADTQYFGPGTRLTVL.

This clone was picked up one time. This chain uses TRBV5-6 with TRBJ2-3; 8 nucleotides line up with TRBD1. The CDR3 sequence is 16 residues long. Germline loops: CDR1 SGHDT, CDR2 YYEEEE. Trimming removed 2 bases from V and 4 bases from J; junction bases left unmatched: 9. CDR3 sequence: CASSFRTGNLADTQYF. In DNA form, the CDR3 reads TGTGCCAGCAGCTTCCGGACAGGGAACTTGGCAGATACGCAGTATTTT.

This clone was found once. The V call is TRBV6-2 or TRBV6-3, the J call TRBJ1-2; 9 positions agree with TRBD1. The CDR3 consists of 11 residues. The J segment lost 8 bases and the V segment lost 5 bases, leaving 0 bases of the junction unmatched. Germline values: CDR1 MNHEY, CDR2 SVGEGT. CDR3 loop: CASSTGGGYTF. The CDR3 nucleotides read TGTGCCAGCAGTACAGGGGGCGGCTACACCTTC.

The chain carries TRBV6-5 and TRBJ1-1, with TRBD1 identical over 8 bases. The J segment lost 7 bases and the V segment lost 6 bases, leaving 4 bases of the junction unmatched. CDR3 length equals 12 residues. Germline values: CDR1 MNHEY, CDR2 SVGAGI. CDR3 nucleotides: TGTGCCAGCAGCCGGACAGGGAGTGAAGCTTTCTTT. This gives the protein CASSRTGSEAFF.